The clone carrying this TCR beta chain appeared a few times. The antigen remains undetermined. This sample stems from a study of T cell repertoires in cytomegalovirus infection. Study-level background: Both CMV infection and a matching HLA type were indicated by public TCR beta signatures.

MiXCR, run by TCRdb on the reads, gives a single entry per CDR3 protein. The sample has fewer than 300,000 distinct CDR3 sequences, more than 20% seen once. Study-wide results and caveats: Of the TCR beta families, the public ones yielded a cumulative frequency that identified carriers of CMV plus the relevant HLA. The ex vivo response showed dominance by HLA-C-restricted CMV-specific TCR beta clonotypes.

V dropped 5 bases and J dropped 7; count of bases not matched to a gene: 14. Germline assignment: CDR1 SGHTA and CDR2 FQGNSA. The length of the CDR3 is 18 residues. The genes are TRBV7-2 and TRBJ1-4; 12 nucleotides agree with TRBD1. The receptor comes from a human donor in good health (CMV status not recorded). Some clones in this sample may be carry-over from other donors' samples. What was sequenced was PBMCs. The CDR3 reads CASSLNRDRGQRSEKLFF. The DNA of the CDR3 is TGTGCCAGCAGCCTTAACCGGGACAGGGGGCAAAGAAGTGAAAAACTGTTTTTT. The full variable domain, its missing parts supplied by reference TRBV7-2 and TRBJ1-4, is GAGVSQSPSNKVTEKGKDVELRCDPISGHTALYWYRQSLGQGLEFLIYFQGNSAPDKSGLPSDRFSAERTGGSVSTLTIQRTQQEDSAVYLCASSLNRDRGQRSEKLFFGSGTQLSVL.